The T cell receptor beta chain described here comes from a study of immune evolution from preneoplasia to lung adenocarcinoma. Whole-study context: HLA loss of heterozygosity: 5.5% to 8.5% AIS, about 15% MIA, around 35% ADC, none AAH. Overall study findings and caveats: Highest clonality occurred in KRAS-mutant, not EGFR-mutant or double wild-type, nodules.

In regard to this clone: Its specificity is unknown.

Patient tissue came from resections in Japan or China, 2014–2017. Histologic diagnosis was independently verified by two lung pathologists. The CDR3 is 12 residues long. Germline V gene lookup returns CDR1 MNHEY and CDR2 SVGAGI. Germline trimming cut 6 bases from V and 9 bases from J; bases unmatched to any gene: 5. Clones were read by immunoSEQ multiplex PCR, and TCRdb kept only the in-frame ones, dropping some. The sample consists of around 7,500 clones, roughly 69% of them appearing once. This receptor was identified in a donor aged 70 or over with lung adenocarcinoma. Some clones in this sample may be carry-over from other donors' samples. V and J are TRBV6-5 and TRBJ2-1, with 7 bases that match TRBD1. The sequencing sample was made of FFPE atypical adenomatous hyperplasia tissue from the lung. The subset denotes: atypical adenomatous hyperplasia (AAH), lung preneoplasia. The CDR3 bases are TGTGCCAGCAGGGGGGACAGCCCTGAGCAGTTCTTC. Translated, it gives CASRGDSPEQFF.